The rows below give T cell receptor beta chains drawn from one sample of a study of cytomegalovirus exposure and HLA in healthy donors. Method: immunoSEQ multiplex PCR; TCRdb's copy keeps in-frame clones and lacks some. The top ten clones hold about 4% of a sample with some 150,000 clones, 65% to 80% of them seen once. Input material: PBMCs. These receptors were taken from a middle-aged woman in good health and CMV-seronegative. Both conserved end residues are part of each CDR3. Fields, in order: clone size, J gene, D gene, V gene, CDR3 DNA, CDR3 protein. D genes are given only for firm matches. Not every row has a clone size; where given, it reads once, few, many or a size class.

>few|TRBJ1-1|NA|TRBV6-5
TGTGCCAGCAGTTACATAATGAACACTGAAGCTTTCTTT
CASSYIMNTEAFF
>NA|TRBJ1-4|NA|TRBV18
TGTGCCAGCTCACCACAAAGCTTGAGGGAAAAACTGTTTTTT
CASSPQSLREKLFF
>NA|TRBJ2-7|NA|TRBV27
TGTGCCAGCGGCAGGTCTCTTGGCGAGCAGTACTTC
CASGRSLGEQYF
>NA|TRBJ1-5|NA|TRBV12-1
TGTGCCAGCAGCTCCGGTTTAGGGACAGGGGCCGGCAATCAGCCCCAGCATTTT
CASSSGLGTGAGNQPQHF
>NA|TRBJ1-2|NA|TRBV6-1
TGTGCCAGCATCCTGGACAGCTATGGCTACACCTTC
CASILDSYGYTF
>few|TRBJ1-5|NA|TRBV7-9
TGTGCCAGCAGCTTAGATTGGGGGCCTCATCAGCCCCAGCATTTT
CASSLDWGPHQPQHF
>NA|TRBJ1-6|NA|TRBV27
TGTGCCACGTCAGGGGACCCCGCCGGGACACCCCTCCACTTT
CATSGDPAGTPLHF
>NA|TRBJ1-4|NA|TRBV5-1
TGCGCCAGCAGCTTATCAGGGATCGGGGAAAAACTGTTTTTT
CASSLSGIGEKLFF
>NA|TRBJ2-7|NA|TRBV9
TGTGCCAGCAGTGGTCCGGGGGCCTACGAGCAGTACTTC
CASSGPGAYEQYF
>NA|TRBJ2-4|NA|TRBV12-2
TGTGCAAGTCGCCCCGTAACTAGCGGGAACATTCAGTACTTC
CASRPVTSGNIQYF
>NA|TRBJ1-1|NA|TRBV29-1
TGCAGCGGATACCTGCGAGGGAGCACTGAAGCTTTCTTT
CSGYLRGSTEAFF
>NA|TRBJ2-7|NA|TRBV6-1
TGTGCCAGCAGTGAAGAAGCGGGACAGGCTTACGAGCAGTACTTC
CASSEEAGQAYEQYF
>NA|TRBJ1-1|TRBD1|TRBV7-9
TGTGCCAGCAGACCAACAGGGGGAAAGGTGAACACTGAAGCTTTCTTT
CASRPTGGKVNTEAFF
>NA|TRBJ2-7|TRBD1|TRBV5-1
TGCGCCAGCAGCCCCCCGGGACAGGGAGCCTCCGAGCAGTACTTC
CASSPPGQGASEQYF
>once|TRBJ2-7|TRBD1|TRBV6-6
TGTGCCAGCAGGGGACAGGGAGCCCCCAACTACGAGCAGTACTTC
CASRGQGAPNYEQYF
>NA|TRBJ2-1|TRBD2|TRBV30
TGTGCCTGGAGTGCAACTAGCGGAGACCCCTTCTGGCAGTTCTTC
CAWSATSGDPFWQFF
>NA|TRBJ1-6|TRBD1|TRBV9
TGTGCCAGCAGCCCGTGGACAGGGCCTAATAATTCACCCCTCCACTTT
CASSPWTGPNNSPLHF
>NA|TRBJ2-7|TRBD2|TRBV5-6
TGTGCCAGCAGCCCGCTGGGGAGGGGAGCGGACTACGAGCAGTACTTC
CASSPLGRGADYEQYF
>NA|TRBJ1-1|NA|TRBV19
TGTGCCAGTAGTCCTCAATCGGAGTTCGGTGAAGCTTTCTTT
CASSPQSEFGEAFF
>NA|TRBJ1-1|NA|TRBV5-4
TGTGCCAGCAGCTTGGTCGCGGGAATGGACACTGAAGCTTTCTTT
CASSLVAGMDTEAFF
>NA|TRBJ2-1|TRBD2|TRBV5-4
TGTGCCAGCAGCTTTGTAGCTAGCGGCCCCAATGAGCAGTTCTTC
CASSFVASGPNEQFF
>NA|TRBJ2-7|TRBD1|TRBV6-5
TGTGCCAGCAGTTACTTGGACAGGTCCTACGAGCAGTACTTC
CASSYLDRSYEQYF
>few|TRBJ2-7|NA|TRBV2
TGTGCCAGCAGTAACTCAGCGGCCTACGAGCAGTACTTC
CASSNSAAYEQYF
>NA|TRBJ1-1|NA|TRBV18
TGTGCCAGCTCACCCCAGGGGCCGGGAACTGAAGCTTTCTTT
CASSPQGPGTEAFF
>NA|TRBJ1-1|NA|TRBV11-2
TGTGCCAGCAGCCCGACCTCAGGGTACACTGAAGCTTTCTTT
CASSPTSGYTEAFF
>NA|TRBJ1-4|NA|TRBV28
TGTGCCAGCAGTTCCCTTCCCAATGAAAAACTGTTTTTT
CASSSLPNEKLFF
>NA|TRBJ2-3|NA|TRBV11-3
TGTGCCAGCAGCTTGGGGGCTTACGGAGATACGCAGTATTTT
CASSLGAYGDTQYF
>NA|TRBJ1-4|NA|TRBV6-5
TGTGCCAGCAGTACAGGGTCCGGGAATGAAAAACTGTTTTTT
CASSTGSGNEKLFF
>NA|TRBJ1-2|NA|TRBV6-5
TGTGCCAGCAGGGTACAGGGCGGAAATGGCTACACCTTC
CASRVQGGNGYTF
>NA|TRBJ2-7|TRBD1|TRBV11-2
TGTGCCAGCAGCTCCCGGGACAGGGAAGCCTACGAGCAGTACTTC
CASSSRDREAYEQYF
>NA|TRBJ1-2|TRBD1|TRBV28
TGTGCCAGCAGGGGACAGGGGACACCTCTTGGCTACACCTTC
CASRGQGTPLGYTF
>NA|TRBJ2-7|NA|TRBV5-6
TGTGCCAGCAGCCCCTGGTCAGGGCTCCCCTACGAGCAGTACTTC
CASSPWSGLPYEQYF
>NA|TRBJ2-7|TRBD2|TRBV6-5
TGTGCCAGCAGTTACTCGTCCGGGGGGTCCTACGAGCAGTACTTC
CASSYSSGGSYEQYF
>NA|TRBJ2-3|NA|TRBV28
TGTGCCAGCAGTTTTGGCGGGGTGCATTCAGATACGCAGTATTTT
CASSFGGVHSDTQYF
>NA|TRBJ1-5|NA|TRBV10-2
TGCGCCAGCAGTGAGATTGGTATGGGCATGGAGCATTTT
CASSEIGMGMEHF
>NA|TRBJ2-1|TRBD1|TRBV2
TGTGCCAGCAGTGGCAGGGGGCAGGGTGAGCAGTTCTTC
CASSGRGQGEQFF
>NA|TRBJ2-3|TRBD2|TRBV10-1
TGCGCCAGCTGTACTAGCGGGGCGGGGGGCACAGATACGCAGTATTTT
CASCTSGAGGTDTQYF